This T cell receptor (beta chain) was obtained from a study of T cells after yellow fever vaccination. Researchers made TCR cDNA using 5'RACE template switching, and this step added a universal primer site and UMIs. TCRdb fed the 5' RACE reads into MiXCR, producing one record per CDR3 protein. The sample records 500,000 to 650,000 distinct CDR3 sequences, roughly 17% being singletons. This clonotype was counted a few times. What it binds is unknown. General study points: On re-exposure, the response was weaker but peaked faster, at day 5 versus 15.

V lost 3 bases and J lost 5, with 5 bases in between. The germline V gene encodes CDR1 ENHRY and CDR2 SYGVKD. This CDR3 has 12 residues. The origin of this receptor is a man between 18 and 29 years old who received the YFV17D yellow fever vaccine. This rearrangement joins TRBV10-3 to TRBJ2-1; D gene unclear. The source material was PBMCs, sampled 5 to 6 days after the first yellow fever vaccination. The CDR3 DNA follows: TGTGCCATCAGTGACGATAACAATGAGCAGTTCTTC. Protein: CAISDDNNEQFF.